A single sample is the source of the 7 T cell receptor beta chains below, sequenced in a study of blood T cell repertoires in COVID-19. Using immunoSEQ multiplex PCR, the repertoire was profiled, and TCRdb retains in-frame clones only, with some absent. The sample carries about 110,000 clones, roughly 82% recorded once. Sequenced sample: peripheral blood. These receptors originate from a woman aged 55-69 years with acute or convalescent COVID-19.

The chain employs TRBV6-5 and TRBJ1-6, with 8 bases aligning to TRBD1. The CDR3 is made up of 14 amino acids. Trimming at V came to 2 bases and at J to 9 bases, leaving 3 bases not matched to a gene. Germline values: CDR1 MNHEY, CDR2 SVGAGI. CDR3 in DNA: TGTGCCAGCAGTTACCAGGGGGCAAGTTCACCCCTCCACTTT. Protein product: CASSYQGASSPLHF.

The chain carries TRBV7-2 and TRBJ1-1; unclear D gene. Germline V CDR1 and CDR2: SGHTA, FQGNSA. The CDR3 sequence is 15 residues long. Trimming took off 2 bases at V and 4 bases at J, with 14 bases between the two ends. The CDR3 DNA sequence: TGTGCCAGCAGCTTAATTGCGGCTCTGGGCACTGAAGCTTTCTTT. It codes for CASSLIAALGTEAFF.

This chain links TRBV5-5 with TRBJ2-5; 9 bases match TRBD2. This CDR3 is built from 18 residues. J gave up 2 bases and V 0 bases, and 11 bases lay outside the gene matches. The germline V gene has CDR1 SGHKS and CDR2 YYEKEE (reference sequence). The CDR3: CASSLEPGLAGFQETQYF. The CDR3 region has the DNA TGTGCCAGCAGCTTGGAACCTGGTCTAGCGGGGTTTCAAGAGACCCAGTACTTC.

This sequence joins TRBV4-1 and TRBJ1-4; no definite D call. The CDR3 totals 16 residues. The germline V gene encodes CDR1 MGHRA and CDR2 YSYEKL. V lost 2 bases and J 8 bases, leaving 18 bases between the germline ends. CDR3 nucleotide sequence: TGCGCCAGCAGCCAATTTGGTAGGGAGGCGCGGGAAAAACTGTTTTTT. This translates into CASSQFGREAREKLFF.

The CDR3 region has the DNA TGCAGCGTTGATAATAATGAAAAACTGTTTTTT. Translating it yields CSVDNNEKLFF. The chain joins TRBV29-1 to TRBJ1-4; D remains ambiguous. The length of the CDR3 is 11 residues. From germline, CDR1 is SQVTM and CDR2 ANQGSEA. V lost 3 bases to trimming and J lost 4 bases, with 3 bases between them.

The chain joins TRBV7-9 to TRBJ2-7; 8 nucleotides align to TRBD1. J lost 5 bases, V lost 5 bases, and 2 bases had no gene match. The CDR3 has 12 amino acids. The germline gives CDR1 SEHNR, CDR2 FQNEAQ (reference sequence). The CDR3 DNA follows: TGTGCCAGCAGCCTCAGGGGGCACGAGCAGTACTTC. Its translation: CASSLRGHEQYF.

The chain uses TRBV4-3 and TRBJ1-1; the D gene is possibly TRBD1 (6 bases). Trimming removed 0 bases from V and 4 bases from J, with 18 bases in between. The CDR3 totals 17 residues. The germline V gene has CDR1 LGHNA and CDR2 YSLEER. The CDR3 coding sequence is TGCGCCAGCAGCCAAGACGTTGGGGCAGGGGCCATCACTGAAGCTTTCTTT. Encoded protein: CASSQDVGAGAITEAFF.